The source of this TCR beta chain is a study of memory CD8 T cells in hepatitis C reinfection. Regarding time point: peak reinfection, 3 to 8 weeks after reinfection detection. The sorted cells went straight to TCR sequencing with no prior in vitro expansion. The CDR3 has 17 residues. The V gene's germline CDR1 is LGHNT and CDR2 FRNRAP. Deletions cut 2 bases from V and 5 bases from J, with 21 bases between. The protocol was immunoSEQ multiplex PCR, while the TCRdb copy is restricted to in-frame clones and leaves out a portion. This sample has tens of thousands of clones, with around nine tenths found just once.

This clonotype originated in a man aged 18 to 35 with hepatitis C virus infection. The chain couples TRBV12-5 to TRBJ1-2; D call uncertain. The sequenced material came from naive CD8+ T cells sorted from blood. The CDR3 bases are TGTGCTAGTGGTTTGAACCAGGTTGACGCCGAGGGTTATGGCTACACCTTC. Amino acid sequence: CASGLNQVDAEGYGYTF.